The 18 T cell receptor beta chains below all came from one sample that was sequenced in a study of blood T cell repertoires in COVID-19. Sequencing was performed with immunoSEQ multiplex PCR; in TCRdb, only in-frame clones are kept and a portion is missing. The sample lists fewer than 350,000 clones, approximately 86% occurring once. Sequencing used peripheral blood. The source of these receptors is a woman in her seventies with COVID-19, enrolled during active disease.

V and J are TRBV9 and TRBJ2-2, with 12 nucleotides matching TRBD2. CDR1 and CDR2 from the germline V gene are SGDLS and YYNGEE. V trimming: 4 bases; J trimming: 7 bases; junction bases outside the gene matches: 11. The CDR3 totals 17 residues. DNA of the CDR3: TGTGCCAGCAGCCCGAGGAGGCTAGCGGGGGGGCTCGGGGAGCTGTTTTTT. Translating it yields CASSPRRLAGGLGELFF.

The CDR3 reads CASSPPRIGGSFSTEAFF. CDR3 bases: TGTGCCAGCTCACCACCGAGAATAGGGGGATCCTTTAGCACTGAAGCTTTCTTT. The chain recombines TRBV18 with TRBJ1-1; maybe TRBD1 (6 bases). Trimming stripped 0 bases from V and 4 bases from J, with 21 bases between. The CDR3 is 18 amino acids. CDR1 and CDR2 from the germline V gene are KGHSH and LQKENI. Looking up the rest from reference TRBV18 and TRBJ1-1 gives the full variable domain: NAGVMQNPRHLVRRRGQEARLRCSPMKGHSHVYWYRQLPEEGLKFMVYLQKENIIDESGMPKERFSAEFPKEGPSILRIQQVVRGDSAAYFCASSPPRIGGSFSTEAFFGQGTRLTVV.

The chain is built from TRBV6-1 and TRBJ2-1; 9 bases map to TRBD1. The CDR3 length is 13 residues. Germline loops: CDR1 MNHNS, CDR2 SASEGT. Trimming removed 3 bases from V and 10 bases from J; junction bases left unmatched: 4. Here the CDR3 DNA reads TGTGCCAGCAGTGAGGACAGGGGAGGGGAGCAGTTCTTC. Amino acid sequence: CASSEDRGGEQFF.

The chain uses TRBV19 and TRBJ1-2; no reliable D call. Trimming removed 4 bases from V and 7 bases from J, with 10 bases in between. The CDR3 has 12 residues. Germline CDR1 LNHDA, CDR2 SQIVND (reference sequence). The CDR3, as DNA: TGTGCCAGTAGTAGAGGGAGTGGTGGCTACACCTTC. Protein: CASSRGSGGYTF.

This chain joins TRBV14 and TRBJ1-2; the D gene is possibly TRBD1 (5 bases). V was shortened by 4 bases and J by 4 bases, with 10 bases between the two germline ends. This CDR3 contains 13 residues. The germline gives CDR1 SGHDN, CDR2 FVKESK. The CDR3 here is CASSLGGTYGYTF. CDR3 in DNA: TGTGCCAGCAGCCTGGGGGGGACCTATGGCTACACCTTC.

This sequence joins TRBV11-2 and TRBJ1-2, with 12 positions matching TRBD1. Per germline, CDR1 SGHAT and CDR2 FQNNGV. V shed 3 bases and J 14 bases; nucleotides not matched to a gene: 13. The CDR3 is made up of 15 amino acids. The CDR3 DNA reads TGTGCCAGCAGCTTTTCAACCCGGGACAGGGGGCGCAGTACCTTC. Translation gives CASSFSTRDRGRSTF. Full variable domain (rest looked up from reference TRBV11-2 and TRBJ1-2): EAGVAQSPRYKIIEKRQSVAFWCNPISGHATLYWYQQILGQGPKLLIQFQNNGVVDDSQLPKDRFSAERLKGVDSTLKIQPAKLEDSAVYLCASSFSTRDRGRSTFGSGTRLTVV.

The V gene is TRBV19, the J gene TRBJ1-2; no reliable D call. CDR3 length: 14 residues. The V end lost 5 bases, the J end lost 5 bases, and 15 bases lay between the germline ends. Germline V gives CDR1 LNHDA, CDR2 SQIVND (reference sequence). CDR3 DNA: TGTGCCAGTAGTCGCCGAGAGTCGTTATATGGCTACACCTTC. Protein: CASSRRESLYGYTF.

This sequence joins TRBV30 and TRBJ1-5; 7 bases match TRBD1. The CDR3 runs to 15 residues. V shed 4 bases, J shed 3 bases, and the junction held 9 bases outside the gene matches. Germline CDR1 GTSNPN, CDR2 SVGIG (reference sequence). In nucleotides, the CDR3 is TGTGCCTGGAAGACCCGGGACAGTTTCAATCAGCCCCAGCATTTT. Its translation: CAWKTRDSFNQPQHF.

This chain uses TRBV27 with TRBJ1-6; weak D call: TRBD1 (5 bases). The V gene lost 3 bases and the J gene lost 15 bases, with 18 bases spanning the gap. The germline gives CDR1 MNHEY, CDR2 SMNVEV (reference sequence). The CDR3 is 14 residues long. CDR3 coding DNA: TGTGCCAGCAGTTTGGGAACAGGTCCCTCAGGCCTCCACTTT. Translated: CASSLGTGPSGLHF.

The rearrangement uses TRBV30 and TRBJ2-2; weak D call: TRBD1 (6 bases). CDR1 and CDR2 from the germline V gene are GTSNPN and SVGIG (reference sequence). Trimming took 5 bases from V and 6 from J, leaving 16 bases between them. The CDR3 extends over 14 amino acids. The CDR3 sequence: CAWERGFRAGELFF. In nucleotides, the CDR3 is TGTGCCTGGGAAAGGGGGTTTCGCGCCGGGGAGCTGTTTTTT.

The chain links TRBV5-1 to TRBJ1-5, with D hard to call. This CDR3 has 14 residues. The germline V gene encodes CDR1 SGHRS and CDR2 YFSETQ. Between the trimmed V and J ends, which lost 4 bases and 6 bases, there was a span of 14 bases. The CDR3, as DNA: TGCGCCAGCAGCCCGCAAGTCGGGAGTCAGCCCCAGCATTTT. It yields the protein CASSPQVGSQPQHF.

The chain recombines TRBV7-8 with TRBJ2-1; a possible D gene is TRBD2 (5 bases). The CDR3 runs 11 residues. The germline V gene has CDR1 SGHVS and CDR2 FQNEAQ. V was shortened by 3 bases and J by 9 bases, with 6 bases between the two germline ends. CDR3 region: CASSFRGEQFF. The CDR3 region has the DNA TGTGCCAGCAGCTTCCGGGGTGAGCAGTTCTTC.

This clone was found once. The gene calls are TRBV9 and TRBJ2-3; no clear D gene. Trimming stripped 1 base from V and 2 bases from J, with 8 bases between. This CDR3 region has 14 residues. The germline V gene encodes CDR1 SGDLS and CDR2 YYNGEE. The CDR3 reads CASSVTGFTDTQYF. CDR3 coding DNA: TGTGCCAGCAGCGTAACCGGGTTCACAGATACGCAGTATTTT.

The genes are TRBV27 and TRBJ2-6; TRBD2 agrees at 16 bases. Trimming cost V 4 bases and J 2 bases; bases outside gene matches: 8. The CDR3 contains 20 residues. CDR1 and CDR2 from the germline V gene are MNHEY and SMNVEV (reference sequence). Written as DNA, the CDR3 is TGTGCCAGCAGTTCCGGGACTAGCGGGGGGGCTTCGGCTGGGGCCAACGTCCTGACTTTC. It yields the protein CASSSGTSGGASAGANVLTF.

The V gene is TRBV6-2 or TRBV6-3, the J gene TRBJ2-3; 8 bases fit TRBD2. CDR3 length equals 17 residues. Germline V gene sequence: CDR1 MNHEY, CDR2 SVGEGT. The ends lost 6 bases at V and 5 bases at J; junction bases unmatched: 16. CDR3 in DNA: TGTGCCAGCAGCTATCCAAGCGGGGGAACTCAGATAGATACGCAGTATTTT. Amino acid sequence: CASSYPSGGTQIDTQYF.

The gene calls are TRBV5-5 and TRBJ1-1, with unresolved D. Trimming shortened V by 1 base and J by 8 bases, and 12 bases separated the two germline ends. The CDR3 contains 13 residues. Germline loops: CDR1 SGHKS, CDR2 YYEKEE (reference sequence). CDR3 protein: CASSLMEGLEAFF. The CDR3 DNA sequence: TGTGCCAGCAGCTTGATGGAGGGCCTAGAAGCTTTCTTT.

The chain links TRBV1 to TRBJ2-2; the table names TRBD1, a call not compared with the DNA. TRBV1 is a pseudogene locus. The CDR3 covers 17 residues. The CDR3 DNA sequence: TGCACCAGCAGCCAGATAGGGGCAAGTCGCGACACCGGGGAGCTGTTTTTT. The encoded protein is CTSSQIGASRDTGELFF.

This clone turned up a few times. J is TRBJ1-1 and V is TRBV14, with D possibly TRBD1 on 5 matching bases. V lost 4 bases and J lost 3, with 15 bases in between. There are 15 residues in the CDR3. The germline V gene encodes CDR1 SGHDN and CDR2 FVKESK. The CDR3 loop reads CASSLGKGWDTEAFF. DNA of the CDR3: TGTGCCAGCAGCCTGGGGAAGGGGTGGGACACTGAAGCTTTCTTT.